These 12 T cell receptor beta chains came from one sample sequenced in a study of shared clonotypes between healthy human individuals. Repertoires were generated with immunoSEQ multiplex PCR, while TCRdb's copy carries only in-frame clones and drops some. Here the sample spans hundreds of thousands of clones, 80% to 95% being singletons. Terminally differentiated effector memory CD45RA+ cells were excluded from the naive CD8 cells, which were CD45RO-negative and positively selected for CCR7. The sample was naive CD8+ T cells sorted from blood. Receptors were obtained from a man aged 25-45 years in good health.

This rearrangement joins TRBV7-3 to TRBJ2-2, with 8 bases that match TRBD2. This CDR3 is 16 amino acids long. Germline V lookup: CDR1 SGHTA, CDR2 FQGTGA. After removal of 5 bases from V and 7 bases from J, the junction contained 12 bases not matched to a gene. In nucleotides, the CDR3 is TGTGCCAGCAGCCAAAGCGGGGGAGCGGGAGTCGGGGAGCTGTTTTTT. Amino acids: CASSQSGGAGVGELFF.

The genes are TRBV7-6 and TRBJ2-7; D may match TRBD1 or TRBD2 (5 bases each). Germline CDR1 and CDR2: SGHVS and FNYEAQ. The V end lost 5 bases, the J end lost 4 bases, and 12 bases lay between the germline ends. The CDR3 has 13 amino acids. The chain's CDR3 is CASSPGTPYEQYF. The CDR3 DNA reads as TGTGCCAGCAGCCCCGGGACCCCGTACGAGCAGTACTTC. The full variable domain, completed using reference TRBV7-6 and TRBJ2-7, is GAGVSQSPRYKVTKRGQDVALRCDPISGHVSLYWYRQALGQGPEFLTYFNYEAQQDKSGLPNDRFSAERPEGSISTLTIQRTEQRDSAMYRCASSPGTPYEQYFGPGTRLTVT.

This rearrangement joins TRBV2 to TRBJ2-6; the D call may be TRBD1 or TRBD2 (5 bases each). The germline V and J ends were trimmed by 8 bases and 2 bases, with 16 bases remaining between them. This CDR3 has 16 residues. Germline assignment: CDR1 SNHLY and CDR2 FYNNEI. The CDR3 DNA sequence: TGTGCCAGCTTGTCCCGGGAACAGGCTGGGGCCAACGTCCTGACTTTC. Its protein is CASLSREQAGANVLTF.

This chain connects TRBV27 to TRBJ2-1; maybe TRBD2 (6 bases). V lost 6 bases and J lost 0, with 12 bases in between. The V gene's germline CDR1 is MNHEY and CDR2 SMNVEV (reference sequence). CDR3 size: 15 residues. CDR3 coding DNA: TGTGCCAGCAGCCACTGGGGACTCTCCTACAATGAGCAGTTCTTC. Its protein is CASSHWGLSYNEQFF.

The chain joins TRBV5-1 to TRBJ1-2; D is ambiguous. The germline V gene has CDR1 SGHRS and CDR2 YFSETQ. Trimming removed 3 bases at V and 2 bases at J, with 20 bases between. The CDR3 contains 17 residues. The CDR3 DNA sequence: TGCGCCAGCAGCTCGCCACCCCCTGGGCAGGTGAACTATGGCTACACCTTC. It codes for CASSSPPPGQVNYGYTF.

The rearrangement links TRBV7-9 to TRBJ1-1; perhaps TRBD1 as D (6 bases). Germline CDR1 SEHNR, CDR2 FQNEAQ (reference sequence). Between the trimmed V and J ends, which lost 2 bases and 0 bases, there was a span of 16 bases. The CDR3 is 17 amino acids. The CDR3 DNA reads as TGTGCCAGCAGCTTATTAGTTGGGACACCCATGAACACTGAAGCTTTCTTT. It specifies CASSLLVGTPMNTEAFF.

The gene calls are TRBV5-1 and TRBJ1-2; D is undetermined. Trimming cost V 2 bases and J 0 bases, with 8 bases left between them. CDR3 length equals 14 residues. Germline CDR1 and CDR2: SGHRS and YFSETQ. The CDR3 nucleotides are TGCGCCAGCAGCTTTGACATCCCTAACTATGGCTACACCTTC. It is translated as CASSFDIPNYGYTF.

The gene calls are TRBV7-6 and TRBJ2-2; D may be TRBD1 (5 bases). The CDR3 totals 14 residues. The germline gives CDR1 SGHVS, CDR2 FNYEAQ. V was pared by 0 bases and J by 7 bases, with 9 bases between. CDR3 in amino acids: CASSLAGAGGELFF. As DNA, the CDR3 is TGTGCCAGCAGCTTAGCAGGGGCTGGCGGGGAGCTGTTTTTT. Filled out from reference TRBV7-6 and TRBJ2-2, the complete variable domain reads GAGVSQSPRYKVTKRGQDVALRCDPISGHVSLYWYRQALGQGPEFLTYFNYEAQQDKSGLPNDRFSAERPEGSISTLTIQRTEQRDSAMYRCASSLAGAGGELFFGEGSRLTVL.

The chain carries TRBV15 and TRBJ2-5, with 12 bases lining up with TRBD1. Trimming took 3 bases from V and 5 from J; bases not matched to a gene: 4. Germline CDR1 is LNHNV and CDR2 is YYDKDF (reference sequence). The CDR3 consists of 15 residues. The CDR3 is CATSRGQGARETQYF. The CDR3 nucleotides are TGTGCCACCAGCAGGGGACAGGGGGCTCGGGAGACCCAGTACTTC.

J is TRBJ2-7 and V is TRBV2, with 7 bases fitting TRBD2. Germline V gene lookup returns CDR1 SNHLY and CDR2 FYNNEI. The CDR3 sequence is 15 residues long. J was trimmed by 2 bases and V by 6 bases; bases with no gene match: 10. The CDR3 nucleotides read TGTGCCAGCAGGTATTTCAGCGGGGTTACCTACGAGCAGTACTTC. The encoded protein is CASRYFSGVTYEQYF.

The V gene is TRBV6-6, the J gene TRBJ2-7, with 11 bases aligning to TRBD2. Germline V lookup: CDR1 MNHNY, CDR2 SVGAGI (reference sequence). With V trimmed by 2 bases and J by 4 bases, 4 bases remained unmatched. This CDR3 contains 15 residues. CDR3 loop: CASSYGSGRGYEQYF. CDR3 DNA: TGTGCCAGCAGTTACGGTAGCGGGAGGGGTTACGAGCAGTACTTC.

The V gene is TRBV6-5, the J gene TRBJ2-7; TRBD2 might be the D (6 bases). The CDR3 covers 15 residues. The V gene lost 7 bases and the J gene lost 4 bases, with 20 bases spanning the gap. Germline assignment: CDR1 MNHEY and CDR2 SVGAGI. The CDR3 DNA sequence: TGTGCCAGCACCCAGTACGGGCGGGACTCGTACGAGCAGTACTTC. Its translation is CASTQYGRDSYEQYF.